The present T cell receptor (beta chain) was sequenced within a study of cytomegalovirus exposure and HLA in healthy donors. Study results and limitations: The number of N-insertions in an Asian-associated ancestry cluster was reportedly below the approximately 690-donor mean in a later analysis.

Note on this clone: Its matching antigen is unknown.

Primers: 60 Vbeta forward and 13 Jbeta reverse. Assay used: immunoSEQ multiplex PCR; TCRdb lists only in-frame clones, some missing. The table has roughly 150,000 clones, approximately 83% seen once. What was sequenced was PBMCs. This TCR was recovered from a man aged 40-49 years in good health and CMV-seronegative.

CDR3 coding DNA: TGTGCCAGCAGCTATGCTAGCGGGAGCTCCTACGAGCAGTACTTC. This sequence encodes CASSYASGSSYEQYF. The chain has TRBV7-2 and TRBJ2-7, with TRBD2 matching 10 bases. The V gene's germline CDR1 is SGHTA and CDR2 FQGNSA. Trimming took 4 bases from V and 0 from J; bases not matched to a gene: 3. This CDR3 region has 15 residues.